A selection of T cell receptor beta chains follows, all from one sample in a study of blood T cell repertoires in COVID-19. Sequencing used immunoSEQ multiplex PCR; TCRdb keeps in-frame clones, though not all of them. The sample has 120,000 or so clones, 65% to 80% seen once. Sequencing input: peripheral blood. These receptors were obtained from a man between 70 and 80 years old with acute or convalescent COVID-19. Both conserved end residues are part of each CDR3. The order of the fields is J gene, V gene, clone size, D gene, CDR3 protein, CDR3 DNA. A D gene is named only where the DNA matches it firmly. The size of a clone is reported for some rows only, either as once, few or many, or as a class for expanded clones.

J gene: TRBJ2-2
V gene: TRBV6-5
clone size: NA
D gene: NA
CDR3 protein: CASSYEATTGELFF
CDR3 DNA: TGTGCCAGCAGTTACGAGGCCACTACAGGGGAGCTGTTTTTT

J gene: TRBJ1-1
V gene: TRBV28
clone size: once
D gene: TRBD1
CDR3 protein: CASSSLGTGGTEAFF
CDR3 DNA: TGTGCCAGCAGTTCTCTCGGGACAGGGGGCACTGAAGCTTTCTTT

J gene: TRBJ1-1
V gene: TRBV6-5
clone size: NA
D gene: TRBD1
CDR3 protein: CASSYMGQGTTEAFF
CDR3 DNA: TGTGCCAGCAGTTACATGGGACAGGGAACCACTGAAGCTTTCTTT

J gene: TRBJ2-7
V gene: TRBV27
clone size: NA
D gene: TRBD2
CDR3 protein: CASSRPGLAGDEQYF
CDR3 DNA: TGTGCCAGCAGCCGCCCCGGACTAGCGGGGGACGAGCAGTACTTC

J gene: TRBJ1-1
V gene: TRBV7-8
clone size: NA
D gene: TRBD1
CDR3 protein: CASSWTGVMNTEAFF
CDR3 DNA: TGTGCCAGCAGCTGGACAGGGGTCATGAACACTGAAGCTTTCTTT

J gene: TRBJ2-7
V gene: TRBV28
clone size: many
D gene: NA
CDR3 protein: CASSFQNYEQYF
CDR3 DNA: TGTGCCAGCAGTTTTCAAAACTACGAGCAGTACTTC

J gene: TRBJ1-5
V gene: TRBV2
clone size: NA
D gene: TRBD1
CDR3 protein: CASSENRDSQPQHF
CDR3 DNA: TGTGCCAGCAGTGAGAACAGGGACAGTCAGCCCCAGCATTTT

J gene: TRBJ1-3
V gene: TRBV9
clone size: NA
D gene: NA
CDR3 protein: CASSPLIYRDIGNTIYF
CDR3 DNA: TGTGCCAGCAGCCCCCTGATATACCGGGACATTGGAAACACCATATATTTT

J gene: TRBJ1-6
V gene: TRBV11-2
clone size: NA
D gene: TRBD1
CDR3 protein: CASSLGRTGGSPLHF
CDR3 DNA: TGTGCCAGCAGCTTAGGAAGGACAGGTGGTTCACCCCTCCACTTT

J gene: TRBJ1-2
V gene: TRBV4-1
clone size: NA
D gene: TRBD1
CDR3 protein: CASSPTGAPLLYGYTF
CDR3 DNA: TGCGCCAGCAGCCCTACAGGGGCCCCTCTCCTATATGGCTACACCTTC

J gene: TRBJ1-1
V gene: TRBV7-8
clone size: NA
D gene: NA
CDR3 protein: CASSLSRRNTEAFF
CDR3 DNA: TGTGCCAGCAGCTTGTCACGGAGGAACACTGAAGCTTTCTTT

J gene: TRBJ1-1
V gene: TRBV6-8
clone size: NA
D gene: NA
CDR3 protein: CASLWARPEAFF
CDR3 DNA: TGTGCCAGCCTCTGGGCGCGTCCTGAAGCTTTCTTT

J gene: TRBJ2-3
V gene: TRBV7-2
clone size: NA
D gene: NA
CDR3 protein: CASSLKGADTQYF
CDR3 DNA: TGTGCCAGCAGCTTAAAAGGGGCAGATACGCAGTATTTT

J gene: TRBJ1-6
V gene: TRBV2
clone size: few
D gene: TRBD1
CDR3 protein: CASSPRGSASPLHF
CDR3 DNA: TGTGCCAGCAGCCCCAGGGGGAGTGCTTCACCCCTCCACTTT

J gene: TRBJ2-7
V gene: TRBV29-1
clone size: NA
D gene: TRBD1
CDR3 protein: CSVRQGAISYEQYF
CDR3 DNA: TGCAGCGTACGACAGGGGGCGATTTCCTACGAGCAGTACTTC

J gene: TRBJ2-7
V gene: TRBV19
clone size: NA
D gene: NA
CDR3 protein: CASSRQVGGYEQYF
CDR3 DNA: TGTGCCAGTAGTAGACAGGTAGGAGGCTACGAGCAGTACTTC

J gene: TRBJ2-7
V gene: TRBV7-9
clone size: many
D gene: NA
CDR3 protein: CASRSKSSYEQYF
CDR3 DNA: TGTGCCAGCAGATCTAAGAGTTCCTACGAGCAGTACTTC